The rows below give T cell receptor beta chains drawn from one sample of a study of early T cells in non-severe SARS-CoV-2 infection. One entry per CDR3 protein results from TCRdb running MiXCR on the 5' RACE reads. The sample has 75,000 to 100,000 distinct CDR3 sequences, around 16% seen once. Sequenced input: whole blood. These receptors were taken from an adult who was a healthcare worker with PCR-confirmed SARS-CoV-2 infection or an uninfected control (not recorded which). Each CDR3 is given with its conserved first and last residue.

TRBJ2-7 TRBV29-1 CSVEEGLGTYEQYF
TRBJ2-7 TRBV7-9 CASSLGLPGNTYEQYF
TRBJ1-1 TRBV12-3/TRBV12-4 CASVLNTEAFF
TRBJ2-4 TRBV29-1 CSVAGLAKNIQYF
TRBJ1-2 TRBV7-2 CASSSIYRDRSYTF
TRBJ1-6 TRBV9 CASSPSGGKNSPLHF
TRBJ2-7 TRBV27 CASRAGVIGEQYF
TRBJ2-7 TRBV12-3/TRBV12-4 CASSRDQTYEQYF
TRBJ1-5 TRBV24-1 CATSERTGGSNQPQHF
TRBJ2-3 TRBV5-1 CASSWGDSPNTQYF
TRBJ1-6 TRBV10-3 CAISEALGGTYNSPLHF
TRBJ2-3 TRBV13 CASSFRQGFTDTQYF
TRBJ1-5 TRBV12-3/TRBV12-4 CASSFNLGGQPQHF
TRBJ2-7 TRBV29-1 CSARGPYEQYF
TRBJ1-5 TRBV20-1 CSARDLGQSYNQPQHF
TRBJ2-5 TRBV29-1 CSVDPVRETQYF
TRBJ2-1 TRBV4-3 CASGAQTLAGGPYEQFF
TRBJ1-1 TRBV29-1 CSVGGEGTEAFF
TRBJ2-3 TRBV29-1 CSAGRGLAESTDTQYF
TRBJ1-5 TRBV27 CASSYQGGNQPQHF
TRBJ2-1 TRBV6-1 CASSEGFEGANEQFF
TRBJ2-1 TRBV27 CASTPCDEQFF
TRBJ1-2 TRBV6-1 CASHGQGNDGYTF
TRBJ2-2 TRBV29-1 CSVVVGSMTGELFF
TRBJ2-2 TRBV4-3 CASSQDVKRTANTGELFF
TRBJ1-1 TRBV7-8 CASSLDTNTEAFF
TRBJ1-3 TRBV7-2 CASSLDGVAGNTIYF
TRBJ2-2 TRBV14 CASGARDDNTEELFF
TRBJ2-3 TRBV7-2 CASSRTAEADTQYF
TRBJ2-1 TRBV20-1 CSARDPRTGTDEQFF
TRBJ2-7 TRBV20-1 CSADSRDRGFHEQYF
TRBJ1-1 TRBV6-5 CASSSLRRGGSTEAFF
TRBJ1-1 TRBV5-5 CASSWGLQGANTEAFF
TRBJ2-5 TRBV20-1 CSAKPGLAGQETQYF
TRBJ2-7 TRBV5-1 CASSKRTSGGPYEQYF
TRBJ2-5 TRBV11-2 CASSPRDSHQETQYF
TRBJ2-3 TRBV7-2 CASGGTGFLDTQYF
TRBJ2-7 TRBV6-5 CASSPKWDSTYEQYF
TRBJ2-7 TRBV18 CASSPGTSAYEQYF